This TCR beta chain was recovered during a study of molecular identifiers for immune sequencing clone quantification. Overall study: In replicates, RNA taken from approximately 22,000 or 94,000 naive CD8 cells was divided five ways, and four portions underwent sequencing.

Methods described previously, with TCR primers listed, were used for bulk TCR libraries. TCRdb re-called the PCR reads through MiXCR, storing one row per CDR3 protein. The repertoire consists of approximately 550,000 distinct CDR3 sequences, with around 23% occurring once and the leading ten covering under 0.85%. Comment on this clonotype: This could be a read error, since a much larger clone is one nucleotide away.

The CDR3 has 15 amino acids. CDR1 is SGHTA, CDR2 FQGNSA, per germline. The chain couples TRBV7-2 to TRBJ2-5; 10 bases map to TRBD2. Input material: naive CD8+ T cells from blood, with Jurkat cell RNA spiked in. Subset given: FACS-sorted CD8+CD4-CCR7+CD45RA+ naive T cells. The TCR comes from a human donor in good health. Some libraries in this study had Jurkat cell RNA spiked in. The CDR3, as DNA: TGTGCCAGCAGCTTAAGCGGGGGGGCCCAAGAGACCCCGTACTTC. Translating gives CASSLSGGAQETPYF.